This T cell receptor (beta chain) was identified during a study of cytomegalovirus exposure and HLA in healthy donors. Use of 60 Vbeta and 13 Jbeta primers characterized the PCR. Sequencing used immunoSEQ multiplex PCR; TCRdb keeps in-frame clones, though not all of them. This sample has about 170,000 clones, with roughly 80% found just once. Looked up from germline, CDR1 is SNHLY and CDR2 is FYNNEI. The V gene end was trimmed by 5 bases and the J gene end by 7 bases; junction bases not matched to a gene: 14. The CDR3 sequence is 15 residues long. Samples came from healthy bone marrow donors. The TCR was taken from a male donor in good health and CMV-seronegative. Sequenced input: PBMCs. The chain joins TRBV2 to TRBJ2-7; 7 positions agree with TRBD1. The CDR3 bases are TGTGCCAGCAGTCCAAACAGGGGTCATGGGGTAGAGCAGTACTTC. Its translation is CASSPNRGHGVEQYF.